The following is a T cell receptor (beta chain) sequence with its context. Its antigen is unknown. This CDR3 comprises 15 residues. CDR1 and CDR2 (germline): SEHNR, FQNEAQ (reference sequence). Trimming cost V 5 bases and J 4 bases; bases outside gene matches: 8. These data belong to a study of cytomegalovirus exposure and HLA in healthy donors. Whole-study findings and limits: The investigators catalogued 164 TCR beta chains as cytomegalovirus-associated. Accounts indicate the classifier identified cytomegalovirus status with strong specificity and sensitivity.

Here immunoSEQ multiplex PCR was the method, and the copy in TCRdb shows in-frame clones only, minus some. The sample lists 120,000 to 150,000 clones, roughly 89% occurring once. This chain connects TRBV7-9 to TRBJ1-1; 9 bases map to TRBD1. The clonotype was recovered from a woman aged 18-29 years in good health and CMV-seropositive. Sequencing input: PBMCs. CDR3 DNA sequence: TGTGCCAGCAGCGCCCACAGGGGGCAGGGCACTGAAGCTTTCTTT. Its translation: CASSAHRGQGTEAFF.